These 3 T cell receptor beta chains came from one sample sequenced in a study of regulatory T cells in long-lasting Graves disease. Construction of TCR beta libraries relied on iRepertoire HTBI primers and on Arm-PCR targeting CDR3 regions. TCRdb re-analysed the multiplex PCR reads in MiXCR, keeping a single row per CDR3 protein. The profile shows about 470,000 distinct CDR3 sequences, roughly 21% of them singletons. Time point defined: persistent/refractory GD, antithyroid drugs over 5 years with positive TRAb. After RNA was extracted from PBMCs, the TCR library was made from it. The material sequenced was peripheral blood mononuclear cells (PBMCs), taken when the disease was refractory, from a patient treated with antithyroid drugs. The receptors derive from a female donor with Graves disease.

This chain uses TRBV5-1 with TRBJ1-3; D is unresolved. V lost 1 base to trimming and J lost 2 bases, with 4 bases between them. In germline, CDR1 is SGHRS, CDR2 YFSETQ. The CDR3 has 13 residues. The CDR3, as DNA: TGCGCCAGCAGCTTGTGGGCTGGAAACACCATATATTTT. Its translation: CASSLWAGNTIYF.

The rearrangement joins TRBV7-2 to TRBJ2-7; D uncertain. V lost 1 base and J lost 5, with 9 bases in between. The CDR3 sequence is 13 residues long. CDR1 is SGHTA, CDR2 FQGNSA, per germline. Here the CDR3 reads CASSLDREDEQYF. DNA for the CDR3: TGTGCCAGCAGCTTAGATAGAGAGGACGAGCAGTACTTC.

This chain connects TRBV30 to TRBJ1-5; TRBD1 might be the D (5 bases). This CDR3 comprises 14 residues. The germline CDR1 and CDR2 sequences are GTSNPN and SVGIG (reference sequence). Trimming took 0 bases from V and 9 from J, leaving 15 bases between them. The CDR3 reads CAWSVAGPQRPQHF. The CDR3 DNA sequence: TGTGCCTGGAGTGTAGCAGGGCCCCAACGGCCCCAGCATTTT.